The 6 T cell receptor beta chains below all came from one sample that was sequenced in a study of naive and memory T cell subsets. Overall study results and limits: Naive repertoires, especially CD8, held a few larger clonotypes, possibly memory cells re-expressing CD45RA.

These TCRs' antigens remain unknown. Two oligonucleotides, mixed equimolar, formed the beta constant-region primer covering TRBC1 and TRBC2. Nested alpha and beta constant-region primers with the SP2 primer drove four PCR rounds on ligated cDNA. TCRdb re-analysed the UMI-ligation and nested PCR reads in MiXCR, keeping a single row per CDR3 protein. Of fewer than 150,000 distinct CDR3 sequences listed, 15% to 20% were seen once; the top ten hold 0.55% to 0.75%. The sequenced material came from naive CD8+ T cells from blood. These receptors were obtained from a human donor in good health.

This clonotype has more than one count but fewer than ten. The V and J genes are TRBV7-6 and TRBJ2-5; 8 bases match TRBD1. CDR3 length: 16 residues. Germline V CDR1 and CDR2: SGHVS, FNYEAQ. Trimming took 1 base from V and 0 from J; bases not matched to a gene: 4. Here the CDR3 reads CASSLDTDRDQETQYF. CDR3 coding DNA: TGTGCCAGCAGCTTAGACACGGACAGGGACCAAGAGACCCAGTACTTC.

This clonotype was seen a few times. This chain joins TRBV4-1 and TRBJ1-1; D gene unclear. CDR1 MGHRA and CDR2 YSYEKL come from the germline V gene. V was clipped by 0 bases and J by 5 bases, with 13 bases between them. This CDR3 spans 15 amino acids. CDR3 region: CASSQEKSGWTEAFF. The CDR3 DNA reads TGCGCCAGCAGCCAAGAAAAGTCGGGTTGGACTGAAGCTTTCTTT.

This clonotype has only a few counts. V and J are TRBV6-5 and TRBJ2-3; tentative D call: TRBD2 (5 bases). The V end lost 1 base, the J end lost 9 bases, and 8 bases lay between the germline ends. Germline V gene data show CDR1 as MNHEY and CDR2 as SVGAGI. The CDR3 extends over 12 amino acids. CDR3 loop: CASSYYEGTQYF. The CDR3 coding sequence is TGTGCCAGCAGTTACTATGAGGGAACGCAGTATTTT.

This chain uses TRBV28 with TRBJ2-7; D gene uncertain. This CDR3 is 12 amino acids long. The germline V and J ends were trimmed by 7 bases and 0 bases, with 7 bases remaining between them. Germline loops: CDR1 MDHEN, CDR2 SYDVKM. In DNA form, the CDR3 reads TGTGCCAGCAATCGAGACTCCTACGAGCAGTACTTC. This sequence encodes CASNRDSYEQYF.

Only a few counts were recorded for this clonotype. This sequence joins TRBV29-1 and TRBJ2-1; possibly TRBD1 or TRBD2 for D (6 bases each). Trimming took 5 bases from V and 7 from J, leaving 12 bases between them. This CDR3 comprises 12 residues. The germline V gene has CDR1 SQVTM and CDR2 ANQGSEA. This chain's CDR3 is CSVILGGNEQFF. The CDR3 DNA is TGCAGCGTTATTCTAGGGGGGAATGAGCAGTTCTTC.

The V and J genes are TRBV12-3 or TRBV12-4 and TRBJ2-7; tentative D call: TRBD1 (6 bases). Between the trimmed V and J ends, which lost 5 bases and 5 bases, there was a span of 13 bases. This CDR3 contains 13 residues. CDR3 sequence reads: CASSAGTPHEQYF. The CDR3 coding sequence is TGTGCCAGCAGTGCCGGGACACCGCACGAGCAGTACTTC.